The 5 T cell receptor beta chains below were found in one sample sequenced in a study of cytomegalovirus exposure and HLA in healthy donors. PCR was performed using 60 Vbeta and 13 Jbeta primers. Clones were read by immunoSEQ multiplex PCR, and TCRdb kept only the in-frame ones, dropping some. Here the sample spans 170,000 or so clones, approximately 84% being singletons. The specimen sequenced was PBMCs. The receptors come from a man aged 18 to 29 in good health and CMV-seronegative.

This clone has a single count. The chain has TRBV5-1 and TRBJ1-2; D perhaps matches TRBD1 (5 bases). V lost 3 bases to trimming and J lost 7 bases, with 13 bases between them. CDR1 SGHRS and CDR2 YFSETQ come from the germline V gene. The CDR3 is made up of 13 amino acids. As DNA, the CDR3 is TGCGCCAGCAGCTCTATCCCAGACAGTGGCTACACCTTC. Amino acids: CASSSIPDSGYTF.

This chain joins TRBV6-6 and TRBJ1-4; D unresolved. Deletions cut 2 bases from V and 5 bases from J, with 12 bases between. Germline V gives CDR1 MNHNY, CDR2 SVGAGI (reference sequence). The length of the CDR3 is 15 residues. CDR3 nucleotide sequence: TGTGCCAGCAGTTACAGGCAGGTTAACAATGAAAAACTGTTTTTT. This sequence encodes CASSYRQVNNEKLFF.

The chain joins TRBV2 to TRBJ2-2, with TRBD2 matching 7 bases. The CDR3 contains 15 residues. The V segment lost 6 bases and the J segment 0 bases; nucleotides outside the gene matches: 4. Germline CDR1 reads SNHLY; CDR2 reads FYNNEI. The CDR3 protein is CASRGGQANTGELFF. The CDR3 DNA sequence: TGTGCCAGCAGGGGAGGGCAGGCGAACACCGGGGAGCTGTTTTTT.

V usage is TRBV6-5 and J usage is TRBJ2-5; TRBD2 is a possible D gene (6 bases). Trimming took 4 bases from V and 4 from J, leaving 10 bases between them. The V gene's germline CDR1 is MNHEY and CDR2 SVGAGI. The CDR3 consists of 13 residues. The chain's CDR3 is CASSLNGGETQYF. The CDR3 nucleotides are TGTGCCAGCAGTTTGAACGGGGGAGAGACCCAGTACTTC.

This clone came up a few times. This chain links TRBV6-5 with TRBJ2-7; perhaps TRBD2 as D (5 bases). Germline values: CDR1 MNHEY, CDR2 SVGAGI. The CDR3 is 13 amino acids. Trimming cost V 0 bases and J 6 bases, with 9 bases left between them. The CDR3 here is CASSYSFGVEQYF. Written as DNA, the CDR3 is TGTGCCAGCAGTTACTCGTTCGGGGTCGAGCAGTACTTC.